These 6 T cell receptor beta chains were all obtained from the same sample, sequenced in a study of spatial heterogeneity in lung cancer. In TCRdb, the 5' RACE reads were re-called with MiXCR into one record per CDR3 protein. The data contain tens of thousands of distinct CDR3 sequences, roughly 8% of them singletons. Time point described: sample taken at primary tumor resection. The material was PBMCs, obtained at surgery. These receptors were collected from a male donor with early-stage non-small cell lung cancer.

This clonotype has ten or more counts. CDR3 region: CAWMSKGNQPQHF. The CDR3 coding sequence is TGTGCCTGGATGAGCAAGGGGAATCAGCCCCAGCATTTT. This chain links TRBV30 with TRBJ1-5; tentative D call: TRBD1 (5 bases). The CDR3 covers 13 residues. The ends were cut back, 4 bases at V and 4 bases at J, with 11 bases in the middle. The germline V gene encodes CDR1 GTSNPN and CDR2 SVGIG (reference sequence).

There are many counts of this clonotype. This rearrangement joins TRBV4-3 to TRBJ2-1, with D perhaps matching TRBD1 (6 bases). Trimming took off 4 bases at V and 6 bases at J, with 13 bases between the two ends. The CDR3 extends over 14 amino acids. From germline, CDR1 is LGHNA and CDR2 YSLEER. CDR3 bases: TGCGCCAGCAGCCGAAACAAAGGGGGCAATGAGCAGTTCTTC. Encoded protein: CASSRNKGGNEQFF.

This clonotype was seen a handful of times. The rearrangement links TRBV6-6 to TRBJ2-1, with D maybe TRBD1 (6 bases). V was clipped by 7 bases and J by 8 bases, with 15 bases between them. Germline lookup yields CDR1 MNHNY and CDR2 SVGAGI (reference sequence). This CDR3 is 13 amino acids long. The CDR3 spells CASTLRGFDEQFF. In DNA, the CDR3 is TGTGCCAGCACCTTAAGGGGGTTTGATGAGCAGTTCTTC.

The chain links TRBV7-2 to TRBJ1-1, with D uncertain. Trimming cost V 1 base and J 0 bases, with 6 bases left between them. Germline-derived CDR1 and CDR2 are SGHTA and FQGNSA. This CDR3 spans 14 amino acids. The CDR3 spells CASSLEALNTEAFF. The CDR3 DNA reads TGTGCCAGCAGCTTAGAGGCGCTGAACACTGAAGCTTTCTTT.

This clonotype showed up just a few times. The CDR3 reads CASSVTAFSYEQYF. The CDR3 DNA sequence: TGTGCCAGCAGCGTGACAGCCTTCTCCTACGAGCAGTACTTC. The genes are TRBV9 and TRBJ2-7; D is possibly TRBD1 (5 bases). Germline V gene lookup returns CDR1 SGDLS and CDR2 YYNGEE. The CDR3 consists of 14 residues. V was cut by 2 bases and J by 0 bases, with 9 bases left in between.

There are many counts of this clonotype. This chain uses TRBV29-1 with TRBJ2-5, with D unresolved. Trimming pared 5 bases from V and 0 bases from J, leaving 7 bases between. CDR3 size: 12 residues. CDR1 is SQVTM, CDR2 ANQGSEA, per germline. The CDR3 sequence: CSVREYQETQYF. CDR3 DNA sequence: TGCAGCGTTAGGGAATACCAAGAGACCCAGTACTTC. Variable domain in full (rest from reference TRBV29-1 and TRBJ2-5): SAVISQKPSRDICQRGTSLTIQCQVDSQVTMMFWYRQQPGQSLTLIATANQGSEATYESGFVIDKFPISRPNLTFSTLTVSNMSPEDSSIYLCSVREYQETQYFGPGTRLLVL.